This TCR beta chain was obtained from a study of tumor and adjacent non-tumor tissue in lung cancer. With regard to this clonotype: Since a much larger clone is just one base distant, this may be a read error.

Germline CDR1 and CDR2: SEHNR and FQNEAQ (reference sequence). Trimming took 0 bases from V and 2 from J, leaving 20 bases between them. There are 19 residues in the CDR3. A modified ARM-PCR protocol with three rounds of nested PCR amplified TCRbeta. TCRdb redid the calling of the multiplex PCR reads with MiXCR, one entry per CDR3 protein. This sample has some 90,000 distinct CDR3 sequences, with roughly three fifths found just once. This sample's RNA came from whole unsorted tissue. The TCR was taken from a man between 70 and 80 years old with non-small cell lung cancer. The sequenced sample was lung tumor tissue. The genes are TRBV7-9 and TRBJ1-5; D possibly corresponds to TRBD1 (6 bases). This CDR3 is CASSLANGPDGGRNQPQHF. CDR3 DNA: TGTGCCAGCAGCTTAGCTAACGGGCCGGATGGGGGGCGCAATCAGCCCCAGCATTTT.